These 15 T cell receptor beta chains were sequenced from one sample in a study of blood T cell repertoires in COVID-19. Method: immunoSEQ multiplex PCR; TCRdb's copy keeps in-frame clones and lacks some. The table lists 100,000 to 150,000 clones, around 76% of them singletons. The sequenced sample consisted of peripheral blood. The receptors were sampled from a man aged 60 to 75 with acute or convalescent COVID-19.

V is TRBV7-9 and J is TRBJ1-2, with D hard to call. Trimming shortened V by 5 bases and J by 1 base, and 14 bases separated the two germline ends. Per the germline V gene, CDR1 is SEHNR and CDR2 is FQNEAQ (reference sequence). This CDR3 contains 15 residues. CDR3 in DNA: TGTGCCAGCAGCCAAAACGAGGCTTATAACTATGGCTACACCTTC. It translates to CASSQNEAYNYGYTF.

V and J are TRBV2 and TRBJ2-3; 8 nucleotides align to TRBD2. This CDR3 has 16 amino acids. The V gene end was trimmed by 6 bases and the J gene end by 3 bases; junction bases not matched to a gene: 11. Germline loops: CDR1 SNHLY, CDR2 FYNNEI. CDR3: CASRTGTRASTDTQYF. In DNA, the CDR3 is TGTGCCAGCAGGACCGGGACTAGGGCCTCTACAGATACGCAGTATTTT.

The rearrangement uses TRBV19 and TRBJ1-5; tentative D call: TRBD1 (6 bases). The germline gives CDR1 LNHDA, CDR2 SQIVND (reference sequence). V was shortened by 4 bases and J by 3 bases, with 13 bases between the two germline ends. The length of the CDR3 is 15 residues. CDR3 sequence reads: CASSTTGSLNQPQHF. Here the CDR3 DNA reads TGTGCCAGTAGTACGACAGGTAGCCTCAATCAGCCCCAGCATTTT.

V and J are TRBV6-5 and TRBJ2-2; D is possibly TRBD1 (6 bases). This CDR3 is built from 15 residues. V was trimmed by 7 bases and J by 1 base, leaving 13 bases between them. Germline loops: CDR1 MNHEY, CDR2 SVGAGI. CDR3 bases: TGTGCCAGCACCACAGGGTTTGTGAACACCGGGGAGCTGTTTTTT. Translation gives CASTTGFVNTGELFF.

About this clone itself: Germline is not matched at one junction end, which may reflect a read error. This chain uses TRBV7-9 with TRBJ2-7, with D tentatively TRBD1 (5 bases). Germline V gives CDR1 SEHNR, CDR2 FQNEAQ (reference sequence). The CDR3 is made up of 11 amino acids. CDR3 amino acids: CASSLVQGVDF. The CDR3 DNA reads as TGTGCCAGCAGCTTAGTCCAGGGCGTGGACTTC.

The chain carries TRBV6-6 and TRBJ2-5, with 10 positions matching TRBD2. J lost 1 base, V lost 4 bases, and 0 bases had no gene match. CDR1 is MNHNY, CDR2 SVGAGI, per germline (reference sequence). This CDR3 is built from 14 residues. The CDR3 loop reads CASSWTSGQETQYF. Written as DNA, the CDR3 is TGTGCCAGCAGTTGGACTAGCGGCCAAGAGACCCAGTACTTC.

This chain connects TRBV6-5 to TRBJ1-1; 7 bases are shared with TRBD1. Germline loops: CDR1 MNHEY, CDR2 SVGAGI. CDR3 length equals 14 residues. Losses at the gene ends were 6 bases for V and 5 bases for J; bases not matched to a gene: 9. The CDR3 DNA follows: TGTGCCAGCAGCCTACAGGGGTTGAGTACTGAAGCTTTCTTT. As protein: CASSLQGLSTEAFF.

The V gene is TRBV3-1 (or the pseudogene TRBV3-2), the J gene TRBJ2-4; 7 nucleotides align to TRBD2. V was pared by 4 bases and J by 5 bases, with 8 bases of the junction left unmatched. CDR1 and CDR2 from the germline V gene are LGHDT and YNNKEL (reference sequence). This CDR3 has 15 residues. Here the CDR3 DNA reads TGTGCCAGCAGCCCGCAGGCGGGGGTACAAAACATTCAGTACTTC. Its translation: CASSPQAGVQNIQYF.

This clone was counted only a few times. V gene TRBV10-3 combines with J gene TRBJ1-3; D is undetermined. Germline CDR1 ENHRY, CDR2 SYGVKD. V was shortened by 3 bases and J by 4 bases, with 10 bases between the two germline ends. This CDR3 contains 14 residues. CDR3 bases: TGTGCCATCAGTGATGGCGGGTCGGGAAACACCATATATTTT. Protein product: CAISDGGSGNTIYF.

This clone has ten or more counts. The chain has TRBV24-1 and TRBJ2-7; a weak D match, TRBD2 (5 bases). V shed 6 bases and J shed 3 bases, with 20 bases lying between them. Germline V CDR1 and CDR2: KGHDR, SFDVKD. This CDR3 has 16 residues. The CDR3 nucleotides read TGTGCCACCAGTCCATCGGACGGGAATGGTTTCTACGAGCAGTACTTC. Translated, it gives CATSPSDGNGFYEQYF.

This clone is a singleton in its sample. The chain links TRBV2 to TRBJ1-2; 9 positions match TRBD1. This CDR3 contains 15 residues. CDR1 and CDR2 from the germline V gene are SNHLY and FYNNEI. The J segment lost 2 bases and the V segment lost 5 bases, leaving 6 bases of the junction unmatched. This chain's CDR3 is CASSLSGTGNYGYTF. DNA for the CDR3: TGTGCCAGCAGTCTTTCCGGGACAGGGAACTATGGCTACACCTTC.

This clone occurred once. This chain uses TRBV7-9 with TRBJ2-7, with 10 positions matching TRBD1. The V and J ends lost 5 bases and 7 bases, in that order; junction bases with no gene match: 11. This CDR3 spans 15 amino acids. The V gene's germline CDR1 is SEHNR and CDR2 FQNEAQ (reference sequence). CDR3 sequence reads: CASSPRGTGESEQYF. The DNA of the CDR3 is TGTGCCAGCAGCCCCCGTGGGACAGGGGAGAGTGAGCAGTACTTC. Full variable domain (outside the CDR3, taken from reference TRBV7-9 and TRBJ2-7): DTGVSQNPRHKITKRGQNVTFRCDPISEHNRLYWYRQTLGQGPEFLTYFQNEAQLEKSRLLSDRFSAERPKGSFSTLEIQRTEQGDSAMYLCASSPRGTGESEQYFGPGTRLTVT.

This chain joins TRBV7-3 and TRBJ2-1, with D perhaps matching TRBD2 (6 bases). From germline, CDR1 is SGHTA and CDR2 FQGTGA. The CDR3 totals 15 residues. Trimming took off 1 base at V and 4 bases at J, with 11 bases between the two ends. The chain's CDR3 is CASSLKLADYNEQFF. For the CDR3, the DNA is TGTGCCAGCAGCTTAAAACTAGCAGATTACAATGAGCAGTTCTTC.

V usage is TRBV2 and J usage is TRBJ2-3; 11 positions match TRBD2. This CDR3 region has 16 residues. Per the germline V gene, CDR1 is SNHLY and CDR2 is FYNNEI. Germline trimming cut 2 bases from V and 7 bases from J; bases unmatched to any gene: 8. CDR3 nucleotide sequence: TGTGCCAGCAGTGAACGTAGCGGGGGGGCCATAAATACGCAGTATTTT. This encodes CASSERSGGAINTQYF. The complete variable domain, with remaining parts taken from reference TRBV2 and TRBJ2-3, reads EPEVTQTPSHQVTQMGQEVILRCVPISNHLYFYWYRQILGQKVEFLVSFYNNEISEKSEIFDDQFSVERPDGSNFTLKIRSTKLEDSAMYFCASSERSGGAINTQYFGPGTRLTVL.

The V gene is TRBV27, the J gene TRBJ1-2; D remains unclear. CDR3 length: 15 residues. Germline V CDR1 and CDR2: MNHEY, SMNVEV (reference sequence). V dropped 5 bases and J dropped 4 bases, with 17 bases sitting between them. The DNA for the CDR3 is TGTGCCAGCAGTCGGGTTCTCAAACCCTTCTATGGCTACACCTTC. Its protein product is CASSRVLKPFYGYTF.